This is a list of T cell receptor beta chains from one sample in a study of blood T cells in healthy people across ages. A single record per CDR3 protein comes from TCRdb applying MiXCR to the 5' RACE reads. The table records about 1.1 million distinct CDR3 sequences, about two fifths of them present only once. The sample taken for sequencing was blood. The source of these receptors is a man between 18 and 35 years old in good health. CDR3s include the opening cysteine and the closing phenylalanine or tryptophan. Each record gives: J gene, clone size, V gene, D gene, CDR3 DNA, CDR3 protein. A D gene is named only where the DNA matches it firmly. Expanded clones are given a class, and other clones once, few, many or no size at all.

TRBJ1-4,few,TRBV4-3,.,TGCGCCAGCAGCCAAGAGCAGGGCCGGGGCGAAAAACTGTTTTTT,CASSQEQGRGEKLFF
TRBJ2-5,.,TRBV4-1,.,TGCGCCAGCAGCCTTCGGACAGAAAAAGAGACCCAGTACTTC,CASSLRTEKETQYF
TRBJ1-2,.,TRBV4-2,TRBD1,TGTGCCAGCAGCCAAGGCCCCGGGACAGCAGATGGCTACACCTTC,CASSQGPGTADGYTF
TRBJ2-7,.,TRBV27,.,TGTGCCAGCGCCGACAGGTTCCTCTACGAGCAGTACTTC,CASADRFLYEQYF
TRBJ1-5,.,TRBV3-1,.,TGTGCCAGCAGCCAAGACCCGGCGGGTCAGCCCCAGCATTTT,CASSQDPAGQPQHF
TRBJ2-7,.,TRBV30,.,TGTGCCTGGACCTTTGGGGGGACAAGCTCCTACGAGCAGTACTTC,CAWTFGGTSSYEQYF
TRBJ2-5,.,TRBV5-1,.,TGCGCCAGCAGCTTGAGTTTTGAAGAGACCCAGTACTTC,CASSLSFEETQYF
TRBJ2-1,.,TRBV5-1,TRBD1,TGCGCCAGCAGTACCCAGGGGGAGATTGGCTACAATGAGCAGTTCTTC,CASSTQGEIGYNEQFF
TRBJ2-1,few,TRBV7-8,.,TGTGCCAGCAGCTTAGCGGGAAGGGGAGTAAATATGTACAATGAGCAGTTCTTC,CASSLAGRGVNMYNEQFF
TRBJ1-5,few,TRBV27,TRBD1,TGTGCCAGCAGCGGAGGACAGGGTCATCAGCCCCAGCATTTT,CASSGGQGHQPQHF
TRBJ1-1,.,TRBV6-2/TRBV6-3,TRBD1,TGTGCCAGCAGTCCGATACCGGACAGGGGCACGGACACTGAAGCTTTCTTT,CASSPIPDRGTDTEAFF
TRBJ2-1,few,TRBV9,.,TGTGCCAGCAGCCCAGGGGGGACGCAAAATGAGCAGTTCTTC,CASSPGGTQNEQFF
TRBJ1-1,.,TRBV20-1,.,TGCAGTGCCCAGGCCCGGAAGAACACTGAAGCTTTCTTT,CSAQARKNTEAFF
TRBJ2-7,.,TRBV12-3/TRBV12-4,TRBD2,TGTGCCAGCAGTTTAGCCGGGGGGGCCGCCTACGAGCAGTACTTC,CASSLAGGAAYEQYF
TRBJ2-3,few,TRBV9,.,TGTGCCAGCAGCGTAGGACTTGGGCCTTTCCTCACAGATACGCAGTATTTT,CASSVGLGPFLTDTQYF
TRBJ2-1,few,TRBV4-3,.,TGCGCCAGCAGATGGACAGCTGACACCTACAATGAGCAGTTCTTC,CASRWTADTYNEQFF
TRBJ2-1,.,TRBV5-6,.,TGTGCCAGCAGCCTACCGACCGGGACCCGCTCCTACAATGAGCAGTTCTTC,CASSLPTGTRSYNEQFF
TRBJ2-7,few,TRBV7-8,.,TGTGCCAGCAGCTTAGGACACCGGGACCTCTACGAGCAGTACTTC,CASSLGHRDLYEQYF
TRBJ2-3,.,TRBV6-6,.,TGTGCCAGCAGTGACGAGGGAGACACAGATACGCAGTATTTT,CASSDEGDTDTQYF
TRBJ1-2,.,TRBV12-3/TRBV12-4,.,TGTGCCAGCAGTTTAGTGGGAAACGGCTACATCTTC,CASSLVGNGYIF
TRBJ2-5,once,TRBV6-1,.,TGTGCCAGTGAGGGGTTAGGGCAAGAGACCCAGTACTTC,CASEGLGQETQYF
TRBJ1-2,few,TRBV12-3/TRBV12-4,.,TGTGCCAGCAGTTTCCCGGGGGGCATTGATGGCTACACCTTC,CASSFPGGIDGYTF
TRBJ2-4,few,TRBV2,.,TGTGCCAGCAGTGGGGGGCACTCAAGCCTAGCCAAAAACATTCAGTACTTC,CASSGGHSSLAKNIQYF
TRBJ2-3,few,TRBV7-2,TRBD1,TGTGCCAGCAGCTTAGAGGGCAGGGGGCGAACAGATACGCAGTATTTT,CASSLEGRGRTDTQYF
TRBJ2-7,.,TRBV6-2/TRBV6-3,TRBD1,TGTGCCAGCAGTTACGCTCCGGGGACGACGGGACAGTCCTACGAGCAGTACTTC,CASSYAPGTTGQSYEQYF
TRBJ2-4,.,TRBV25-1,.,TGTGCCAGCAGTGAGGAGAGGGAGCTAGCCAAAAACATTCAGTACTTC,CASSEERELAKNIQYF
TRBJ1-2,.,TRBV5-6,.,TGTGCCAGCAGCCAAGATGCTAACTATGGCTACACCTTC,CASSQDANYGYTF
TRBJ2-5,.,TRBV4-3,.,TGCGCCAGCAGCCAAGATGCAATAGCATCGGAGACCCAGTACTTC,CASSQDAIASETQYF
TRBJ1-1,.,TRBV4-3,.,TGCGCCAGCAGCCAAGATCAGACGAGTGAAGCTTTCTTT,CASSQDQTSEAFF
TRBJ1-2,once,TRBV5-6,.,TGTGCCAGCAGCTTTACAGGGTCGGATGGCTACACCTTC,CASSFTGSDGYTF
TRBJ2-1,.,TRBV3-1,TRBD2,TGTGCCAGCAGCCACAGAGGGACTAGCGGGGGAGATTCCTACAATGAGCAGTTCTTC,CASSHRGTSGGDSYNEQFF
TRBJ2-1,few,TRBV5-1,TRBD2,TGCGCCAGCAGCTTGGGGACCATAGCGGGGGGGTACAATGAGCAGTTCTTC,CASSLGTIAGGYNEQFF
TRBJ2-1,.,TRBV7-9,.,TGTGCCGGCAGCTCCTCTAGACCTCGCGATGAGCAGTTCTTC,CAGSSSRPRDEQFF